The clone carrying this T cell receptor beta chain has only a few counts. Antigen: not known. The data are from a study of OX40 agonist ivuxolimab in advanced cancers. Study overall: An agonistic anti-OX40 (CD134) antibody, ivuxolimab, was used to treat the patients.

The junction had 8 bases not matched to a gene; V was cut back by 5 bases and J by 3 bases. Germline-derived CDR1 and CDR2 are SGHAT and FQNNGV. CDR3 length: 16 amino acids. Profiling relied on immunoSEQ multiplex PCR, and the TCRdb table lists in-frame clones only, not all of them. In the table there are about 42,000 clones, about 79% of which are singletons. Study-level points and caveats: The study found among the lowest clonal expansion in partial responders at 0.1-3.0 mg/kg.

The sequence was obtained from an adult with an advanced solid tumor such as melanoma, head and neck, liver or kidney cancer. Here the sequenced sample was CD4+ or CD8+ T cells sorted from blood, taken in a trial of the OX40 agonist ivuxolimab. V gene TRBV11-2 combines with J gene TRBJ1-4, with TRBD1 matching over 8 bases. In nucleotides, the CDR3 is TGTGCCAGCAGCGTCGTTCAGGGGGCAGCTAATGAAAAACTGTTTTTT. Translation: CASSVVQGAANEKLFF.